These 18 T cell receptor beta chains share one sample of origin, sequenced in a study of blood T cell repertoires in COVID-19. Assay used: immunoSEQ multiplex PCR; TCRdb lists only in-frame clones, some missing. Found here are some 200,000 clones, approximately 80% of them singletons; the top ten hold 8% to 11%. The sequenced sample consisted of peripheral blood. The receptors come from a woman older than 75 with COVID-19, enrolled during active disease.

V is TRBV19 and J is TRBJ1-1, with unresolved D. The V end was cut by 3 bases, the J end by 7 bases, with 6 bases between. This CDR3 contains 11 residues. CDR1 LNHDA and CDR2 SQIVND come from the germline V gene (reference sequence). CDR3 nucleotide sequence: TGTGCCAGTAGTATGAGAGGTGAAGCTTTCTTT. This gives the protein CASSMRGEAFF.

CDR3 region: CASRGREGSGNTIYF. In DNA form, the CDR3 reads TGTGCCAGCAGGGGCAGGGAGGGATCTGGAAACACCATATATTTT. J is TRBJ1-3 and V is TRBV2; TRBD1 might be the D (5 bases). The germline V gene has CDR1 SNHLY and CDR2 FYNNEI. V shed 6 bases and J shed 1 base, with 13 bases lying between them. The CDR3 consists of 15 residues.

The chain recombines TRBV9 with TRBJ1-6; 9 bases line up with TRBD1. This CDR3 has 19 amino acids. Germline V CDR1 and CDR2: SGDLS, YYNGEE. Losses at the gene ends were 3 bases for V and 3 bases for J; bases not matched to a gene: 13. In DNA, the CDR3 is TGTGCCAGCAGCGGAACCGGGACAGGGTATCGAAACTATAATTCACCCCTCCACTTT. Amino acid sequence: CASSGTGTGYRNYNSPLHF.

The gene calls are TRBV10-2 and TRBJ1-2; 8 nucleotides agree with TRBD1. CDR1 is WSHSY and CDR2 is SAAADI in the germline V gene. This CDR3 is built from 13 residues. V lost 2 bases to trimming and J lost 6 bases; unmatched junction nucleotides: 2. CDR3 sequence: CASSENRGDGYTF. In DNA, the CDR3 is TGCGCCAGCAGTGAGAACAGGGGGGATGGCTACACCTTC.

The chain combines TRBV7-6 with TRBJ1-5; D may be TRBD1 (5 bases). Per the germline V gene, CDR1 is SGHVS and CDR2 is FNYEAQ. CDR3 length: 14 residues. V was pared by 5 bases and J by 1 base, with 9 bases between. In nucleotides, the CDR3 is TGTGCCAGCAGCAAAGGGGAAAGCAATCAGCCCCAGCATTTT. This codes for CASSKGESNQPQHF.

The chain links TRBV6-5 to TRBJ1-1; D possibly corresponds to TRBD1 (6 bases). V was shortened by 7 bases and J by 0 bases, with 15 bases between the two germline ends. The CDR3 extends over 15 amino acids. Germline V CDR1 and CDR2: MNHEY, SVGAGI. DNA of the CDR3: TGTGCCAGCATCGGGGGGGGCACCATGAACACTGAAGCTTTCTTT. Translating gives CASIGGGTMNTEAFF.

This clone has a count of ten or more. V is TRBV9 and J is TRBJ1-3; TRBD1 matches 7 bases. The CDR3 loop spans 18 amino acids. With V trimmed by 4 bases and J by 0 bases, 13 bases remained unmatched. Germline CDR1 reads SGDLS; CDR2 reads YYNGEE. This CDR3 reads CASSKKTGTAYSGNTIYF. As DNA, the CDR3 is TGTGCCAGCAGCAAGAAGACCGGGACAGCTTACTCTGGAAACACCATATATTTT. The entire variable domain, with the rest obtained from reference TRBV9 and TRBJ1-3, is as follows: DSGVTQTPKHLITATGQRVTLRCSPRSGDLSVYWYQQSLDQGLQFLIQYYNGEERAKGNILERFSAQQFPDLHSELNLSSLELGDSALYFCASSKKTGTAYSGNTIYFGEGSWLTVV.

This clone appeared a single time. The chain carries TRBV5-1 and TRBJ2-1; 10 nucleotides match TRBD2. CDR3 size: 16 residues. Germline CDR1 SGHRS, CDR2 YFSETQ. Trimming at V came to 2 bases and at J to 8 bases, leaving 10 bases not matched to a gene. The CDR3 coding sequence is TGCGCCAGCAGCTTTAGCGGGGGGCAAAGTGGCGATGAGCAGTTCTTC. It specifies CASSFSGGQSGDEQFF.

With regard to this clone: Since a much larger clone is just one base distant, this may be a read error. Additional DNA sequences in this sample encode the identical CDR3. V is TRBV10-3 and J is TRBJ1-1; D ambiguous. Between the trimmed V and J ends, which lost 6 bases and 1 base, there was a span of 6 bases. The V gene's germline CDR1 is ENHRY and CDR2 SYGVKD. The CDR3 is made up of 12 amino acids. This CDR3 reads CAISGGNTEAFF. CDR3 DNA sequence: TGTGCCATCAGCGGAGGGAACACTGAAGCTTTCTTT.

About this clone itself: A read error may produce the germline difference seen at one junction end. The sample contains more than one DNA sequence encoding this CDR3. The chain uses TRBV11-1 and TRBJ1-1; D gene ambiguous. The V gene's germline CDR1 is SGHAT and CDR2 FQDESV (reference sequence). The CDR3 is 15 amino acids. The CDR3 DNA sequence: TGTGCCAGCAGCCCTTTCCTGAGCGGCAACACTGAGGCTTTCTTT. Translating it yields CASSPFLSGNTEAFF.

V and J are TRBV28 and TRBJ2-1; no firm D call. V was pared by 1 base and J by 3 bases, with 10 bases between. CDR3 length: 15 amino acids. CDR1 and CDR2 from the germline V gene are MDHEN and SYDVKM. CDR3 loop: CASSLFQNHYNEQFF. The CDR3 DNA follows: TGTGCCAGCAGTTTATTCCAGAACCACTACAATGAGCAGTTCTTC.

The CDR3 reads CASSFSDQPQHF. CDR3 in DNA: TGTGCCAGCAGCTTTTCAGATCAGCCCCAGCATTTT. This chain links TRBV7-9 with TRBJ1-5; D ambiguous. The germline V and J ends were trimmed by 3 bases and 5 bases, with 5 bases remaining between them. Germline V gene lookup returns CDR1 SEHNR and CDR2 FQNEAQ (reference sequence). This CDR3 region has 12 residues.

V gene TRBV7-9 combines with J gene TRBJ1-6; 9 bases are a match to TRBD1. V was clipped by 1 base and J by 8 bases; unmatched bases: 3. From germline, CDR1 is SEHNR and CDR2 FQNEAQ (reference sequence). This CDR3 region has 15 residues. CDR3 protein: CASSLETGGHSPLHF. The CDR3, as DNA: TGTGCCAGCAGCTTAGAAACAGGGGGCCATTCACCCCTCCACTTT.

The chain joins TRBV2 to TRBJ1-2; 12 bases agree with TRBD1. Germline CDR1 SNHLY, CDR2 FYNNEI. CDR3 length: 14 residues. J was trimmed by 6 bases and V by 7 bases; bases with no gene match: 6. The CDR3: CASKVGQGANGYTF. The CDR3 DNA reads TGTGCCAGCAAGGTGGGACAGGGGGCGAATGGCTACACCTTC. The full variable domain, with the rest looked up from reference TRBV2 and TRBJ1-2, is EPEVTQTPSHQVTQMGQEVILRCVPISNHLYFYWYRQILGQKVEFLVSFYNNEISEKSEIFDDQFSVERPDGSNFTLKIRSTKLEDSAMYFCASKVGQGANGYTFGSGTRLTVV.

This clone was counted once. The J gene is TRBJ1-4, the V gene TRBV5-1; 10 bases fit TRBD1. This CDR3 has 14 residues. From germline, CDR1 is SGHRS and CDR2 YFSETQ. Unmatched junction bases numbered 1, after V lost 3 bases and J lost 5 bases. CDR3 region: CASSWTGGNEKLFF. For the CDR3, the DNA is TGCGCCAGCAGCTGGACAGGGGGAAATGAAAAACTGTTTTTT.

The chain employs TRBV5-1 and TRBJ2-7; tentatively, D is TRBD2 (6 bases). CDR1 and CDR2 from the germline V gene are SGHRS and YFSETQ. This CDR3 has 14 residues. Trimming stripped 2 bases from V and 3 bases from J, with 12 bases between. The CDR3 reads CASSLWDFSYEQYF. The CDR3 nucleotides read TGCGCCAGCAGCTTATGGGACTTCAGCTACGAGCAGTACTTC.

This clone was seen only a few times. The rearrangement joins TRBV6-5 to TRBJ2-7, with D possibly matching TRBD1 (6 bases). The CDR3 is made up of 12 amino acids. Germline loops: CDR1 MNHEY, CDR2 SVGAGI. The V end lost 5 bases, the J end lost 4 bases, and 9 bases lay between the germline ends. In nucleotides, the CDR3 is TGTGCCAGCAGTAGGACAGAGTACGAGCAGTACTTC. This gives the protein CASSRTEYEQYF.

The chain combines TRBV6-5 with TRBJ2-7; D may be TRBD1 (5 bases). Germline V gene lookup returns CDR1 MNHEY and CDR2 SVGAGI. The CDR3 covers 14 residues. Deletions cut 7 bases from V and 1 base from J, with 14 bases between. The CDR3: CASKSAGSSYEQYF. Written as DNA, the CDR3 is TGTGCCAGCAAATCGGCAGGGTCGTCCTACGAGCAGTACTTC.